Following are 6 T cell receptor beta chains from one sample sequenced in a study of cytomegalovirus exposure and HLA in healthy donors. It was with 60 Vbeta and 13 Jbeta primers that the PCR ran. The repertoire was sequenced with immunoSEQ multiplex PCR; TCRdb's copy has only in-frame clones and lacks some. The repertoire holds tens of thousands of clones, over 65% seen once, with around 4.5% in the top ten. The sample consisted of PBMCs. The receptor source for this set is a man aged 35 to 55 in good health and CMV-seronegative.

The CDR3 DNA follows: TGTGCCAGTAGCCCCTGGGGGAGGCGGACCGGGGAGCTGTTTTTT. It yields the protein CASSPWGRRTGELFF. The chain combines TRBV19 with TRBJ2-2, with a weak D call TRBD2 (6 bases). The CDR3 contains 15 residues. Germline assignment: CDR1 LNHDA and CDR2 SQIVND (reference sequence). Trimming left V 6 bases short and J 5 bases short, with 16 bases between.

This clone was seen only once. The chain couples TRBV9 to TRBJ2-1, with no clear D. With 3 bases removed from V and 6 bases from J, the gap between germline ends came to 13 bases. Germline CDR1 reads SGDLS; CDR2 reads YYNGEE. This CDR3 spans 14 amino acids. The chain's CDR3 is CASSDNAVGNEQFF. DNA for the CDR3: TGTGCCAGCAGCGACAACGCGGTAGGCAATGAGCAGTTCTTC.

This clone came up once. The genes are TRBV27 and TRBJ2-2; 9 bases align to TRBD2. Germline V lookup: CDR1 MNHEY, CDR2 SMNVEV (reference sequence). The CDR3 runs to 16 residues. The V segment lost 8 bases and the J segment 2 bases; nucleotides outside the gene matches: 9. The CDR3 loop is CASSPGTSFNTGELFF. For the CDR3, the DNA is TGTGCCAGCTCCCCCGGGACTAGCTTTAACACCGGGGAGCTGTTTTTT.

This clone has only a few counts. The gene calls are TRBV15 and TRBJ2-7; perhaps TRBD1 as D (5 bases). The CDR3 spans 13 residues. Germline loops: CDR1 LNHNV, CDR2 YYDKDF (reference sequence). Trimming cost V 7 bases and J 4 bases, with 14 bases left between them. CDR3 protein: CATKKGPGYEQYF. The CDR3 region has the DNA TGTGCCACCAAGAAGGGGCCTGGGTACGAGCAGTACTTC.

The chain couples TRBV5-6 to TRBJ2-6, with D perhaps TRBD1 (5 bases). Trimming stripped 0 bases from V and 2 bases from J, with 12 bases between. This CDR3 has 17 amino acids. Looked up from germline, CDR1 is SGHDT and CDR2 is YYEEEE. CDR3 amino acids: CASSLVSGKAGANVLTF. As DNA, the CDR3 is TGTGCCAGCAGCTTGGTATCAGGGAAGGCTGGGGCCAACGTCCTGACTTTC.

The chain is built from TRBV7-6 and TRBJ2-7, with 8 bases fitting TRBD2. This CDR3 comprises 16 residues. The junction had 13 bases not matched to a gene; V was cut back by 5 bases and J by 4 bases. The V gene's germline CDR1 is SGHVS and CDR2 FNYEAQ. The CDR3 DNA is TGTGCCAGCAGCCCCCTGGGGGATAGCGGGAAATACGAGCAGTACTTC. As protein: CASSPLGDSGKYEQYF. The full variable domain, with the rest looked up from reference TRBV7-6 and TRBJ2-7, is GAGVSQSPRYKVTKRGQDVALRCDPISGHVSLYWYRQALGQGPEFLTYFNYEAQQDKSGLPNDRFSAERPEGSISTLTIQRTEQRDSAMYRCASSPLGDSGKYEQYFGPGTRLTVT.